Given below is one TCR beta chain in context. Its antigen is unidentified. The germline CDR1 and CDR2 sequences are SEHNR and FQNEAQ (reference sequence). Deletions cut 5 bases from V and 4 bases from J, with 11 bases between. This CDR3 contains 13 residues. This sample is drawn from a study of T cell responses to AZD1222 COVID-19 vaccine. Study-wide results and caveats: Clonal diversity was possibly underestimated; the donors were predominantly white British and more often female. Sampling that yielded the repertoires occurred only after the peak T cell response. Increased Spike-specific TCR breadth and depth were observed after two AZD1222 doses. Targets within unmutated variant regions were reportedly found for nearly half of spike-specific TCRs.

Method: immunoSEQ multiplex PCR; TCRdb's copy keeps in-frame clones and lacks some. The sample lists 110,000 to 150,000 clones; approximately 85% were seen once. The sequenced sample was peripheral blood, obtained on day 0 of AZD1222 vaccination. The receptor was isolated from an adult in good health. The chain uses TRBV7-9 and TRBJ1-2; the D gene is possibly TRBD1 (5 bases). The chain's CDR3 is CASSTGRVYGYTF. CDR3 DNA sequence: TGTGCCAGCAGCACGGGCAGGGTCTATGGCTACACCTTC.